The 16 T cell receptor beta chains reported below all come from one sample, sequenced in a study of T cells in Graves' hyperthyroidism and ophthalmopathy. TCR beta CDR3 regions were amplified from RNA. Primed by the HTBI set, a first-round RT-PCR was run on the TCR CDR3. TCRdb processed the multiplex PCR reads anew with MiXCR; each CDR3 protein has one entry. The sample has about 600,000 distinct CDR3 sequences; approximately 15% are singletons. Sequenced input: blood. All receptors come from a woman in her forties with Graves' ophthalmopathy.

The rearrangement joins TRBV7-2 to TRBJ1-6, with unresolved D. V dropped 5 bases and J dropped 7 bases, with 18 bases sitting between them. Germline values: CDR1 SGHTA, CDR2 FQGNSA. The CDR3 extends over 16 amino acids. CDR3 sequence reads: CASSSRVFGGNSPLHF. DNA of the CDR3: TGTGCCAGCAGCAGTAGGGTATTCGGCGGGAATTCACCCCTCCACTTT.

This clonotype has just a few counts. The chain uses TRBV10-3 and TRBJ2-1, with a possible D match to TRBD2 (6 bases). Germline V gene sequence: CDR1 ENHRY, CDR2 SYGVKD. The CDR3 runs to 13 residues. V dropped 8 bases and J dropped 5 bases, with 13 bases sitting between them. The CDR3 nucleotides are TGTGCCATCGCCCCCGGGGGTAACAATGAGCAGTTCTTC. Its protein is CAIAPGGNNEQFF.

This clonotype occurred many times. V usage is TRBV6-1 and J usage is TRBJ1-1, with TRBD1 matching over 7 bases. V trimming: 6 bases; J trimming: 4 bases; junction bases outside the gene matches: 11. Germline loops: CDR1 MNHNS, CDR2 SASEGT. CDR3 size: 15 residues. DNA of the CDR3: TGTGCCAGCAGGCTCGACAGGGTCGGGATCACTGAAGCTTTCTTT. Its protein product is CASRLDRVGITEAFF.

This clonotype showed up many times. The chain uses TRBV28 and TRBJ2-1; 10 positions agree with TRBD2. J lost 7 bases, V lost 4 bases, and 7 bases had no gene match. Germline assignment: CDR1 MDHEN and CDR2 SYDVKM. The CDR3 has 15 amino acids. Here the CDR3 DNA reads TGTGCCAGCAGTTCTCCGGGACTAGCGAAGAATGAGCAGTTCTTC. Translation gives CASSSPGLAKNEQFF. Looking up the rest from reference TRBV28 and TRBJ2-1 gives the full variable domain: DVKVTQSSRYLVKRTGEKVFLECVQDMDHENMFWYRQDPGLGLRLIYFSYDVKMKEKGDIPEGYSVSREKKERFSLILESASTNQTSMYLCASSSPGLAKNEQFFGPGTRLTVL.

The table lists this clonotype with many counts. V is TRBV6-1 and J is TRBJ1-1; D unresolved. Germline-derived CDR1 and CDR2 are MNHNS and SASEGT. Trimming removed 6 bases at V and 3 bases at J, with 14 bases between. The CDR3 is 14 residues long. The CDR3 nucleotides are TGTGCCAGCAGGCTGACTTTGTTCTACACTGAAGCTTTCTTT. Its translation is CASRLTLFYTEAFF.

This clonotype was found a few times. The rearrangement uses TRBV19 and TRBJ2-7; 11 bases align to TRBD2. The V and J ends lost 5 bases and 8 bases, in that order; junction bases with no gene match: 5. CDR3 length equals 13 residues. Germline CDR1 LNHDA, CDR2 SQIVND (reference sequence). Written as DNA, the CDR3 is TGTGCCAGTAGTGGACTAGCGGGTCAGAAGCAGTACTTC. This translates into CASSGLAGQKQYF.

This clonotype was observed many times. The chain employs TRBV2 and TRBJ2-1, with TRBD2 matching 13 bases. Losses at the gene ends were 5 bases for V and 3 bases for J; bases not matched to a gene: 10. The CDR3 sequence is 18 residues long. The germline V gene has CDR1 SNHLY and CDR2 FYNNEI. In DNA form, the CDR3 reads TGTGCCAGCAGTCCGGGACTAGCGGGATACCTGGACTACAATGAGCAGTTCTTC. Its translation: CASSPGLAGYLDYNEQFF.

This clonotype showed up many times. V usage is TRBV20-1 and J usage is TRBJ1-2; TRBD1 agrees at 8 bases. The J segment lost 12 bases and the V segment lost 6 bases, leaving 9 bases of the junction unmatched. The germline CDR1 and CDR2 sequences are DFQATT and SNEGSKA (reference sequence). This CDR3 has 11 residues. The CDR3 coding sequence is TGCAGTGCCCTCCGGGCGGGACAGGACACCTTC. Its protein is CSALRAGQDTF.

Turning to this clonotype: A much larger clone differs by one base, so this may be a read error. This chain uses TRBV5-1 with TRBJ1-5; D remains unclear. This CDR3 region has 14 residues. Germline loops: CDR1 SGHRS, CDR2 YFSETQ. The CDR3, as DNA: TGCGCCAGCAGCTTGGGTGGGGAAAATCGGCCCCAGCATTTT. Protein product: CASSLGGENRPQHF.

This clonotype was counted between two and nine times. This chain links TRBV28 with TRBJ2-6, with unresolved D. Germline CDR1 reads MDHEN; CDR2 reads SYDVKM. The CDR3 has 13 residues. Trimming took 10 bases from V and 0 from J, leaving 7 bases between them. The CDR3 is CATSVSGANVLTF. CDR3 DNA sequence: TGTGCCACCTCAGTCTCTGGGGCCAACGTCCTGACTTTC.

This clonotype was picked up many times. The chain has TRBV6-2 or TRBV6-3 and TRBJ2-2; D uncertain. The CDR3 covers 14 residues. Trimming removed 4 bases from V and 6 bases from J, with 12 bases in between. Germline CDR1 MNHEY, CDR2 SVGEGT. In nucleotides, the CDR3 is TGTGCCAGCAGTTTTCGGGTTGATGCCGGGGAGCTGTTTTTT. It encodes CASSFRVDAGELFF.

This clonotype was seen a few times. The gene calls are TRBV5-1 and TRBJ2-7; a possible D gene is TRBD2 (6 bases). V dropped 2 bases and J dropped 3 bases, with 12 bases sitting between them. The CDR3 covers 14 residues. CDR1 and CDR2 from the germline V gene are SGHRS and YFSETQ. CDR3 protein: CASSFRGTNYEQYF. In nucleotides, the CDR3 is TGCGCCAGCAGCTTTCGGGGGACCAACTACGAGCAGTACTTC.

This CDR3 is CASSLNRGDSGYTF. The CDR3 coding sequence is TGTGCCAGCAGTTTAAACCGTGGGGATAGTGGCTACACCTTC. V gene TRBV28 combines with J gene TRBJ1-2; D not certain. CDR1 and CDR2 (germline): MDHEN, SYDVKM. V was pared by 2 bases and J by 7 bases, with 14 bases between. CDR3 size: 14 residues.

The chain uses TRBV5-1 and TRBJ2-5; D may match TRBD1 or TRBD2 (6 bases each). The CDR3 has 16 residues. The germline CDR1 and CDR2 sequences are SGHRS and YFSETQ. Trimming shortened V by 4 bases and J by 5 bases, and 21 bases separated the two germline ends. The CDR3 nucleotides read TGCGCCAGCAGCCCGGGGGCAGTTTTTATTTCCGAGACCCAGTACTTC. Its translation: CASSPGAVFISETQYF.

This clonotype was observed a handful of times. This sequence joins TRBV18 and TRBJ2-7; 9 nucleotides line up with TRBD2. V shed 3 bases and J 3 bases; nucleotides not matched to a gene: 9. From germline, CDR1 is KGHSH and CDR2 LQKENI. The length of the CDR3 is 16 residues. The CDR3 nucleotides read TGTGCCAGCTCACCGGGGACTAGCTTCGGTCTCTACGAGCAGTACTTC. This codes for CASSPGTSFGLYEQYF.

In this sample, this clonotype turned up many times. The limits of the CDR3 on the DNA are not certain, so only TCRdb's listed CDR3 is given. This chain links TRBV2 with TRBJ2-3; TRBD1 is the table's D call and was not checked against the DNA. The CDR3 region is 13 residues in length, termini included. The germline gives CDR1 SNHLY, CDR2 FYNNEI. The chain's CDR3 is CASSDFRGYTQYF.